One and the same sample provided the 9 T cell receptor beta chains below, sequenced in a study of blood T cell repertoires in COVID-19 (dated by TCRdb to the early 2020s). Preparation of the library involved the immunoSEQ multiplex PCR assay. The clones in this table, taken by TCRdb from immuneACCESS, are in-frame only. Not every clone is retained; where verified, under half of the shortfall comes from an unresolved V gene, and the cause of the rest is unknown. This sample is represented by around 190,000 clones; 80% of them were singletons. Of the sample, under 8% is held by the ten largest clones. The specimen sequenced was peripheral blood. The receptors stem from a man aged 55 to 69 with acute or convalescent COVID-19.

The rearrangement joins TRBV11-2 to TRBJ1-3, with TRBD1 as a possible D gene (5 bases). The CDR3 is made up of 15 amino acids. The germline V gene has CDR1 SGHAT and CDR2 FQNNGV. The V end was cut by 4 bases, the J end by 1 base, with 11 bases between. The CDR3 bases are TGTGCCAGCAGCTCCCGTAAGGGGTCTGGAAACACCATATATTTT. This codes for CASSSRKGSGNTIYF.

The chain is built from TRBV4-1 and TRBJ2-1, with TRBD2 matching over 10 bases. Unmatched junction bases numbered 2, after V lost 4 bases and J lost 2 bases. This CDR3 has 15 residues. CDR1 MGHRA and CDR2 YSYEKL come from the germline V gene. The CDR3 DNA is TGCGCCAGCAGCCTTAGCGGGAGGACCTACAATGAGCAGTTCTTC. Its protein product is CASSLSGRTYNEQFF.

This rearrangement joins TRBV19 to TRBJ2-7, with TRBD1 identical over 7 bases. The CDR3 runs 14 residues. The germline gives CDR1 LNHDA, CDR2 SQIVND (reference sequence). The junction had 3 bases not matched to a gene; V was cut back by 3 bases and J by 1 base. The CDR3 sequence: CASSMEQGSYEQYF. The CDR3 coding sequence is TGTGCCAGTAGTATGGAACAGGGGTCCTACGAGCAGTACTTC.

The sample holds a few counts of this clone. The chain couples TRBV25-1 to TRBJ1-5; a possible D gene is TRBD1 (5 bases). The CDR3 sequence is 13 residues long. Germline CDR1 MGHDK, CDR2 SYGVNS. V lost 2 bases, J lost 5 bases, and 7 bases lay in between. This chain's CDR3 is CASSETGDQPQHF. In nucleotides, the CDR3 is TGTGCCAGCAGTGAAACAGGCGATCAGCCCCAGCATTTT. Together with reference TRBV25-1 and TRBJ1-5, the CDR3 gives the full variable domain: EADIYQTPRYLVIGTGKKITLECSQTMGHDKMYWYQQDPGMELHLIHYSYGVNSTEKGDLSSESTVSRIRTEHFPLTLESARPSHTSQYLCASSETGDQPQHFGDGTRLSIL.

V usage is TRBV6-6 and J usage is TRBJ1-1; D may be TRBD1 (5 bases). There are 15 residues in the CDR3. Trimming cost V 2 bases and J 7 bases, with 17 bases left between them. Germline CDR1 reads MNHNY; CDR2 reads SVGAGI (reference sequence). The chain's CDR3 is CASSYSPLRGNEAFF. CDR3 nucleotides: TGTGCCAGCAGTTACAGTCCGTTAAGGGGAAATGAAGCTTTCTTT.

The chain combines TRBV18 with TRBJ2-7; D unresolved. The V gene lost 1 base and the J gene lost 2 bases, with 9 bases spanning the gap. The germline CDR1 and CDR2 sequences are KGHSH and LQKENI. There are 14 residues in the CDR3. The CDR3 spells CASSPLQATYEQYF. Written as DNA, the CDR3 is TGTGCCAGCTCACCACTCCAGGCCACCTACGAGCAGTACTTC.

This chain joins TRBV6-5 and TRBJ2-7, with D uncertain. The CDR3 is 13 amino acids. The germline CDR1 and CDR2 sequences are MNHEY and SVGAGI. The V and J ends lost 5 bases and 5 bases respectively, with 13 bases between them. The CDR3 sequence: CASSPRPEHEQYF. CDR3 DNA sequence: TGTGCCAGCAGTCCTAGGCCCGAGCACGAGCAGTACTTC.

V usage is TRBV19 and J usage is TRBJ1-6, with 7 bases lining up with TRBD1. Trimming at V came to 6 bases and at J to 6 bases, leaving 14 bases not matched to a gene. Per germline, CDR1 LNHDA and CDR2 SQIVND (reference sequence). The CDR3 extends over 17 amino acids. Written as DNA, the CDR3 is TGTGCCAGTAGACTCCAAGGGGGCCCAGTCCGTAATTCACCCCTCCACTTT. It translates to CASRLQGGPVRNSPLHF. The whole variable domain, remainder taken from reference TRBV19 and TRBJ1-6, is DGGITQSPKYLFRKEGQNVTLSCEQNLNHDAMYWYRQDPGQGLRLIYYSQIVNDFQKGDIAEGYSVSREKKESFPLTVTSAQKNPTAFYLCASRLQGGPVRNSPLHFGNGTRLTVT.

Worth noting for this clone: The same CDR3 also results from other DNA sequences found in this sample. This chain links TRBV5-1 with TRBJ1-2; D is unresolved. Germline CDR1 and CDR2: SGHRS and YFSETQ. The V gene lost 4 bases and the J gene lost 1 base, with 11 bases spanning the gap. The CDR3 covers 14 residues. The CDR3 loop is CASSLDTYNYGYTF. CDR3 sequence (DNA): TGCGCCAGCAGCCTAGATACCTATAACTATGGCTACACCTTC.